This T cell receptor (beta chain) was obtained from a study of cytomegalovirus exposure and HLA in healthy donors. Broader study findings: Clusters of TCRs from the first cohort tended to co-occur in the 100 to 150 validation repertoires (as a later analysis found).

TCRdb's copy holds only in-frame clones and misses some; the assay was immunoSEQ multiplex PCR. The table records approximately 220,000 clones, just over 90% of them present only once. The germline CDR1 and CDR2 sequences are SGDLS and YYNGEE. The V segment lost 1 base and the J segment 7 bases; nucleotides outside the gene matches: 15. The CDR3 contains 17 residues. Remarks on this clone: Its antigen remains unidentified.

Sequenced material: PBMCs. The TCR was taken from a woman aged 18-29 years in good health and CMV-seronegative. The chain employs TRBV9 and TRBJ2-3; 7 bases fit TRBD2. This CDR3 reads CASSVNVEGGPSHTQYF. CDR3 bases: TGTGCCAGCAGCGTAAATGTTGAGGGAGGGCCCTCCCATACGCAGTATTTT.